The T cell receptor beta chain under discussion was sequenced for a study of T cell repertoires in cytomegalovirus infection. Study in general: Based on public TCR beta signatures, there were indications of CMV infection and of a matching HLA type.

Many counts were recorded for this clonotype. The CDR3 has 14 residues. In germline, CDR1 is MNHNY, CDR2 SVGAGI (reference sequence). J gave up 6 bases and V 4 bases, and 5 bases lay outside the gene matches. TCRdb fed the reads into MiXCR, producing one record per CDR3 protein. Of around 300,000 distinct CDR3 sequences in the sample, 9% to 9.5% are singletons; the top ten hold 4.3%. This TCR was recovered from a human donor in good health (CMV status not recorded). Some clones in this sample may be carry-over from other donors' samples. What was sequenced was PBMCs. The rearrangement uses TRBV6-6 and TRBJ2-1, with 8 bases identical to TRBD1. The CDR3 protein is CASSSDRGSNEQFF. In nucleotides, the CDR3 is TGTGCCAGCAGTTCCGACAGGGGATCCAATGAGCAGTTCTTC.